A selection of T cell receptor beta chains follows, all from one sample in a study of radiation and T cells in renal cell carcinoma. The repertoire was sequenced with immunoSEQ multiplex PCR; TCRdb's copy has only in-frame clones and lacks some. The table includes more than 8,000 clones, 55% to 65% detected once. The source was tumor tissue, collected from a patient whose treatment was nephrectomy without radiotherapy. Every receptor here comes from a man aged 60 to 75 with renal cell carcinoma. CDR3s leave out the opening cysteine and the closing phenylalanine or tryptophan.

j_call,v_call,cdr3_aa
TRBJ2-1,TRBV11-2,ASRLLAGGPNEQF
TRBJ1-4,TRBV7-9,ASSPGGGNEKLF
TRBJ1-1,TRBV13,ASGDRGSYSAF
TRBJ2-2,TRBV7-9,ASSAPVGREDTGELF
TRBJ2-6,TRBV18,ASSPIPGPGANVLT
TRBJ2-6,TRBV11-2,ASSLDLATANVLT
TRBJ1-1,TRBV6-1,ASSEVWGNTEAF
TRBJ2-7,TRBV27,ARVDRISYEQY
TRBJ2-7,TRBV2,ASRSQGIYEQY
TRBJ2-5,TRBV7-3,ASSFRGETQY
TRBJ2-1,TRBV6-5,ASSYGVNNEQF
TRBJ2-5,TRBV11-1,ASSADLVGGETQY
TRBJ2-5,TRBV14,ASSLGETQY
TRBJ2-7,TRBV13,ASSPPGTGPYEQY
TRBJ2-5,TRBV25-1,ASSRGETAQETQY
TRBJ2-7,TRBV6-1,ASRAGQVTYEQY
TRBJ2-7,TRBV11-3,ASSLRGGGGTYEQY
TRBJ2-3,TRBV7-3,ASSLGRGQY
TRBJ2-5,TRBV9,ASSLGTGGTMETQY
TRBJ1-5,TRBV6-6,ASSLFSEPQH
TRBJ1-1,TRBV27,ASSSYTRLNTEAF
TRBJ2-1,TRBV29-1,SVVSPGEQF